Each of the 4 T cell receptor beta chains below was sequenced from the same sample in a study of Ad26.COV2.S vaccination and SARS-CoV-2 variants. The treatment was: 15 to 20 received Ad26.COV2.S at low or high dose, single or two shots; about 5 received placebo; per-sample allocation not given. Sampling took place 63 days after the first vaccine or placebo injection. Generated by immunoSEQ multiplex PCR, the TCRdb table keeps only in-frame clones and is missing some. The profile shows roughly 320,000 clones, around four fifths of them singletons. The sequences come from peripheral blood, collected in a trial of Ad26.COV2.S vaccine versus placebo. The source is a person between 18 and 65 years old who received the Ad26.COV2.S COVID-19 vaccine or a placebo.

J is TRBJ2-1 and V is TRBV7-3, with TRBD2 matching over 9 bases. This CDR3 comprises 17 residues. The germline V gene has CDR1 SGHTA and CDR2 FQGTGA. The trim removed 5 bases at V and 8 bases at J, leaving 16 bases unmatched. This CDR3 reads CASSPRLGGGAPDEQFF. CDR3 coding DNA: TGTGCCAGCAGCCCCCGCTTGGGCGGGGGGGCCCCCGATGAGCAGTTCTTC.

The V and J genes are TRBV28 and TRBJ1-2; TRBD1 matches 7 bases. This CDR3 region has 12 residues. CDR1 and CDR2 (germline): MDHEN, SYDVKM. V lost 8 bases to trimming and J lost 7 bases; unmatched junction nucleotides: 7. The chain's CDR3 is CASLPGGSGYTF. The CDR3, as DNA: TGTGCCAGCTTACCAGGGGGTAGTGGCTACACCTTC.

This chain connects TRBV12-3 or TRBV12-4 to TRBJ1-2; weak D call: TRBD1 (5 bases). There are 13 residues in the CDR3. Trimming left V 6 bases short and J 6 bases short, with 14 bases between. CDR3 loop: CASSLKGAHGYTF. The DNA for the CDR3 is TGTGCCAGCAGCCTTAAAGGGGCTCATGGCTACACCTTC.

This chain connects TRBV6-5 to TRBJ2-5; D gene uncertain. V gave up 6 bases and J gave up 2 bases, with 16 bases separating them. Germline CDR1 and CDR2: MNHEY and SVGAGI. CDR3 length equals 15 residues. The CDR3 spells CASRPDTAWQETQYF. The CDR3, as DNA: TGTGCCAGCAGACCGGATACAGCGTGGCAAGAGACCCAGTACTTC.